This TCR beta chain appears in the sequencing data of a study of T cells after yellow fever vaccination. Study-level results: In post-booster samples, most primary-vaccination clones reappeared (roughly 96% CD4, over 70% CD8). Only a minor proportion of clonotypes was detected across both CD4 and CD8 compartments.

Trimming pared 3 bases from V and 6 bases from J, leaving 15 bases between. This CDR3 is 15 amino acids long. CDR1 LNHDA and CDR2 SQIVND come from the germline V gene (reference sequence). Notes on this clonotype: Its cognate antigen is unknown.

TCRdb reprocessed the 5' RACE reads with MiXCR, giving one entry per CDR3 protein. Found here are around 610,000 distinct CDR3 sequences, 13% of them singletons; the top ten hold more than 12%. The sequence derives from a man in his thirties or forties who received the YFV17D yellow fever vaccine. This specimen was PBMCs, taken on the day of the yellow fever booster vaccination. V and J are TRBV19 and TRBJ2-1; D is unclear. CDR3 nucleotide sequence: TGTGCCAGTAGTATCTTACGGACCGCCCCCAATGAGCAGTTCTTC. Translated: CASSILRTAPNEQFF.